A single T cell receptor beta chain is shown here with its context. Repertoires were generated with immunoSEQ multiplex PCR, while TCRdb's copy carries only in-frame clones and drops some. The sample carries some 14,000 clones, under 85% recorded once. The V end lost 5 bases, the J end lost 7 bases, and 14 bases lay between the germline ends. The CDR3 runs to 13 residues. Germline loops: CDR1 SEHNR, CDR2 FQNEAQ (reference sequence). Treatment described: randomized to nivolumab then ipilimumab (arm A) or the reverse (arm B). DNA-damaging chemotherapy had not been given to any patient beforehand. PBMC sorting kept live CD3+CD8+ cells without CD19 or CD56. The data originate from a study of sequential checkpoint blockade in melanoma. Overall study context: Randomization was 1:1 between first-line nivolumab→ipilimumab and ipilimumab→nivolumab. Each arm's sequence ended with maintenance nivolumab.

The sequence was obtained from a human donor with melanoma. The sequences come from CD8+ T cells sorted from blood (inferred from file names), collected from a patient given nivolumab and ipilimumab in sequence. This chain connects TRBV7-9 to TRBJ1-1, with D tentatively TRBD1 (5 bases). The CDR3: CASSPTSGVEAFF. CDR3 in DNA: TGTGCCAGCAGCCCGACATCGGGGGTTGAAGCTTTCTTT.